There are many counts of the clone carrying this TCR beta chain. Antigen: not known. Not a single patient had been given any form of treatment at any point before undergoing thyroid surgery. The germline V gene has CDR1 ENHRY and CDR2 SYGVKD. The CDR3 length is 12 residues. With 3 bases clipped from V and 7 bases from J, the junction kept 0 bases outside the gene matches. TCRdb re-called the PCR reads through MiXCR. Found here are about 14,000 clones, over 9.5% of them singletons; the top ten hold approximately 15%. This specimen belongs to a study of metastatic and nonmetastatic thyroid tumors. Whole-study context: Repertoire comparisons spanned blood and tumor or nodule tissue from malignant and benign thyroid patients.

Study-wide points: Within blood and tumor, benign nodules reportedly had significantly lower TCR beta diversity than malignant thyroid tumors did.

The receptor comes from a female donor with papillary thyroid cancer or a benign thyroid nodule (not recorded which). Some clones in this sample may be carry-over from other donors' samples. The sequenced material came from blood. The chain couples TRBV10-3 to TRBJ2-1; TRBD1 matches at 7 bases. The CDR3 DNA reads as TGTGCCATCAGTGAACAGGGGAATGAGCAGTTCTTC. Amino acid sequence: CAISEQGNEQFF.